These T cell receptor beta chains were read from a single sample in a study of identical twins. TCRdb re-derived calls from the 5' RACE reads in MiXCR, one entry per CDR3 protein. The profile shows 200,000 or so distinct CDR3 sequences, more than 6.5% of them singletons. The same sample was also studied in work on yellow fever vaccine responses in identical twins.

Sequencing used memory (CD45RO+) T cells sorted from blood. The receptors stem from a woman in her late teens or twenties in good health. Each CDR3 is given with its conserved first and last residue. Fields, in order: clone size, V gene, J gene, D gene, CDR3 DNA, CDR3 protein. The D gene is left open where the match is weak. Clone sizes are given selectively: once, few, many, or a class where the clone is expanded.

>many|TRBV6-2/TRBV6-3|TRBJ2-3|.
TGTGCCAGCAGCAGGGACAAATGGGGCACAGATACGCAGTATTTT
CASSRDKWGTDTQYF
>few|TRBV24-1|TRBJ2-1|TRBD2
TGTGCCACCAGTGAGCGGGAGGGCCGGAGCTCCTACAATGAGCAGTTCTTC
CATSEREGRSSYNEQFF
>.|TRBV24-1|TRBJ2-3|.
TGTGCCACCAGTGATTTGTCGGCCCGAGATACGCAGTATTTT
CATSDLSARDTQYF
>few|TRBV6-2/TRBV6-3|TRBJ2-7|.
TGTGCCACCTCAAATTTATACGAGCAGTACTTC
CATSNLYEQYF
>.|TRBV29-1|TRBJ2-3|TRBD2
TGCAGCGTTGAAACGGGGGGGGATACGCAGTATTTT
CSVETGGDTQYF
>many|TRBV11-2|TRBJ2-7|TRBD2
TGTGCCAGCAGCTTAAAGGGGAATGTCCCGGGGGGAGCGTACGAGCAGTACTTC
CASSLKGNVPGGAYEQYF
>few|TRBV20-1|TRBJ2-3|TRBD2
TGCAGTGCCCCCCGACTAGCGGGAGGAGATACGCAGTATTTT
CSAPRLAGGDTQYF
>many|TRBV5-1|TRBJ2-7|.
TGCGCCAGCAGCTTGGAGCCGGGACCCGGATACGAGCAGTACTTC
CASSLEPGPGYEQYF
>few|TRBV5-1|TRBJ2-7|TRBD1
TGCGCCAGCAGCTTGGGACAGGGGAAGCCCTACGAGCAGTACTTC
CASSLGQGKPYEQYF
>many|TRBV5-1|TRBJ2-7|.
TGCGCCAGCAGCGTGTCCGGGTATAGCTACGAGCAGTACTTC
CASSVSGYSYEQYF
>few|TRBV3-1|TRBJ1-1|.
TGTGCCAGCAGCCAAGGGGGGATCACTGAAGCTTTCTTT
CASSQGGITEAFF
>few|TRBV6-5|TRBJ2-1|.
TGTGCCAGCCGTACTTTCGTAAATAGCCTGGCCGGCTACAATGAGCAGTTCTTC
CASRTFVNSLAGYNEQFF
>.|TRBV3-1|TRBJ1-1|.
TGTGCCAGCAGCCAAATCGAGGGAAAGACTGAAGCTTTCTTT
CASSQIEGKTEAFF
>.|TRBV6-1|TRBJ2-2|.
TGTGCCAGCGCCTCAAGGGGGACCGGGGAGCTGTTTTTT
CASASRGTGELFF
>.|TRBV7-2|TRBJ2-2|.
TGTGCCAGCAGCTTAGTAGCGCTGAACACCGGGGAGCTGTTTTTT
CASSLVALNTGELFF
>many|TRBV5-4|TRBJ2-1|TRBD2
TGTGCCAGCAGAGCCATGAGTCTAGCGGGGGGGAGCTCCTACAATGAGCAGTTCTTC
CASRAMSLAGGSSYNEQFF
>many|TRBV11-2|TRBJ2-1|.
TGTGCCAGCAGCCCCACTCTGTACGAGCAGTTCTTC
CASSPTLYEQFF
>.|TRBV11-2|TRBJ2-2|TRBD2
TGTGCCAGCAGCTTGAGGAGTAGCGGGGGCCTCAACACCGGGGAGCTGTTTTTT
CASSLRSSGGLNTGELFF
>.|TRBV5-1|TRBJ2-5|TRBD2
TGCGCCAGCAGCTCAGTAGCGGGTCAAGAGACCCAGTACTTC
CASSSVAGQETQYF
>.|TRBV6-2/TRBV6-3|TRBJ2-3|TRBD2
TGTGCCAGCGGAACTAGCGGGAGGGCCCGCACAGATACGCAGTATTTT
CASGTSGRARTDTQYF
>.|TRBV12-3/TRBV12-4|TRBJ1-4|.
TGTGCCAGCAGTGTGTGGGGCAGTCCGAATGAAAAACTGTTTTTT
CASSVWGSPNEKLFF
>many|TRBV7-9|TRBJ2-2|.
TGTGCCAGCAGCTCTTCGGGAGTAGGGACCGGGGAGCTGTTTTTT
CASSSSGVGTGELFF
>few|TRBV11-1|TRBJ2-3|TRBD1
TGTGCCAGCAGCCGTCCGGAAGCGGGCAGGGGGCTAAGAGATACGCAGTATTTT
CASSRPEAGRGLRDTQYF
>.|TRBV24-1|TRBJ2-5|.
TGTGCCACCAGTGATTTTGGGGGAGCCCAGTACTTC
CATSDFGGAQYF
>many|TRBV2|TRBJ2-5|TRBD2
TGTGCCAGCAAGACGGGGGGGCCCATAGAGACCCAGTACTTC
CASKTGGPIETQYF
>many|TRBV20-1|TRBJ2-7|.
TGCAGTGCTAGAGATCCGCGCAGACACATCTACGAGCAGTACTTC
CSARDPRRHIYEQYF
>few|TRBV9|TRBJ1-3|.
TGTGCCAGCAGCGTCACACCGCAGGGCTTTGGAAACACCATATATTTT
CASSVTPQGFGNTIYF
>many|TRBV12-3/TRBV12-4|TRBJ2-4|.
TGTGCCAGCAGTGAAACGGGTTTTGTAGCCAAAAACATTCAGTACTTC
CASSETGFVAKNIQYF